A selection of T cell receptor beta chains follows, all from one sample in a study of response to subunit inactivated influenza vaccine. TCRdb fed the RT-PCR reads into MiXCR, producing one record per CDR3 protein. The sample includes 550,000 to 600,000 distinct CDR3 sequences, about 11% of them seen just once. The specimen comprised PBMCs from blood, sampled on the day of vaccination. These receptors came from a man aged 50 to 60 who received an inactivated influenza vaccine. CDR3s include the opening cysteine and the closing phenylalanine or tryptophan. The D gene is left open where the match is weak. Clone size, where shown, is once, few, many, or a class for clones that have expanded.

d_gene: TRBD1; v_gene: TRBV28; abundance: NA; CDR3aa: CASSRPSQGPTQYF
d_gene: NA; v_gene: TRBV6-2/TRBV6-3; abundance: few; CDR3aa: CATTGLNYNEQFF
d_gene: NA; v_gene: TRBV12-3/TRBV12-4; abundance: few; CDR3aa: CASSLGQGIGNTIYF
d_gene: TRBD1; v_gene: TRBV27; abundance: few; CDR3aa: CASTILGQGAYNEQFF
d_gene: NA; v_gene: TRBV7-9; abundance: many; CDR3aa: CASSARGGSYNEQFF
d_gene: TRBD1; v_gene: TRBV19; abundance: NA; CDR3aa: CASSPDIVPRGSRDTGELFF
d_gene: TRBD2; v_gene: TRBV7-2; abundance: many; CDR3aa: CASSLLRLAGADTQYF
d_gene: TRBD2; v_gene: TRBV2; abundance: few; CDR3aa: CASRVLPGGEQYF
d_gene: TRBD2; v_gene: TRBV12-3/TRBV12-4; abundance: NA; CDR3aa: CASSLVSSGRTDTQYF
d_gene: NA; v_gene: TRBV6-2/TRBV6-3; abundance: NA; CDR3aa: CASSYSGTARPYEQYF
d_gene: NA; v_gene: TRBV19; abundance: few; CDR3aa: CASSMRGTGYGYTF
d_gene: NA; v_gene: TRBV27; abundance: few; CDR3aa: CASLLGNEQFF
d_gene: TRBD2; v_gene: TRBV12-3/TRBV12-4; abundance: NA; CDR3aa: CASSRAGTSGSYEQYF
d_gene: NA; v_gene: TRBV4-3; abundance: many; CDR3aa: CASSHSSGADYEQYF
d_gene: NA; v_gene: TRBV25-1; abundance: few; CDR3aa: CASSDASPGHSPLHF
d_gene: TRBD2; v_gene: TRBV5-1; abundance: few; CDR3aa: CASSPGLDTGELFF
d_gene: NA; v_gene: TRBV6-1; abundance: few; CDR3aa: CASRWGAQETQYF
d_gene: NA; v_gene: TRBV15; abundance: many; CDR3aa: CATSRSPAQPQHF
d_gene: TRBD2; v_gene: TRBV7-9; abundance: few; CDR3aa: CASSPERGSTDTQYF
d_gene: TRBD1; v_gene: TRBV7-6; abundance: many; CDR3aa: CASSRTGANTGELFF
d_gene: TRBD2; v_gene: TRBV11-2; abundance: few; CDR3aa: CASSLGGRATDTQYF
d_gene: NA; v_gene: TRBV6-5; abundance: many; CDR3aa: CASSYSDGYEQYF
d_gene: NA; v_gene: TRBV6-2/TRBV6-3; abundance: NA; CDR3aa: CASRRDGSYNEQFF
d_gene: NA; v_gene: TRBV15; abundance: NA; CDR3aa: CATSREWGSPYEQYF
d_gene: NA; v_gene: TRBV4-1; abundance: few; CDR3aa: CASSGAGQGRGAEAFF
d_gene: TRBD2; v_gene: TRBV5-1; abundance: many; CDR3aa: CASSGPGGAGSYEQYF